Given below is one T cell receptor (beta chain) in context. This clone was observed a handful of times. Its antigen specificity is not known. Base qualities are not provided; no much larger clone lies one nucleotide away. TCRbeta CDR3 regions were amplified from genomic DNA by means of the immunoSEQ Assay, a bias-controlled multiplex PCR. The study's own analysis went as follows. The number of nucleated cells in each sample was estimated by amplification of reference gene primers within the assay. To quantify the absolute abundance of each unique TCRbeta CDR3 rearrangement, sequence reads were collapsed and filtered. Productive Simpson clonality was computed per sample as the square root of Simpson's diversity index over productive rearrangements. TCRdb re-hosts the immuneACCESS table, in-frame sequences only. Its copies lack some clones; in the studies checked, an unresolved V gene accounts for under half of them, and the cause for the rest is not known. The V and J calls and clone size come from that table; D and trimming were worked out from the DNA. Present in this sample are around 40,000 clones, around 93% of which were seen just once. Of the sample, around 12% is held by the ten largest clones.

The germline V gene provides CDR1 SGHTA and CDR2 FQGNSA. The V end loses 5 bases and the J end loses 5 bases, and a stretch of 16 bases separates them. Counted from cysteine to phenylalanine, this CDR3 has 15 amino acids. Solely the CDR3 DNA is kept, with 45 bases framed from the first base. The source of the sample is a study of blood T cell repertoires in COVID-19 (dated by TCRdb to 2020 to 2021). About the investigation overall: Samples from collaborators originated in the United States, Italy and Spain and spanned both the acute and convalescent phases of COVID-19. The material from the prospective study consisted of cDNA or gDNA derived from T cells, B-cell-depleted T cells, or PBMCs. Deeply sampled blood TCRbeta repertoires from subjects exposed to, actively infected with, or recovered from COVID-19 were included in the dataset. A freely available public database, intended as a resource for researchers studying the immune response to SARS-CoV-2, is where the repertoires were released. The samples were drawn from two sources: the first 160 participants of the ongoing ImmuneRACE study, and 950 to 1,500 subjects contributed by 6 global collaborators. Nearly every sample came with metadata listing a de-identified subject ID, COVID-19 status, age in years and sex. Where HLA class I and class II types were available, the types were taken from metadata supplied by the sample provider, not from assay-based typing. What the study reported, not specific to this receptor: The amount of clinical and demographic metadata varied by source and participant and was provided uncurated.

Collaborating institutions collected whole blood in K2EDTA tubes following their own protocols. For TCRbeta analysis, collaborators shipped samples as frozen whole blood, isolated PBMCs, or DNA extracted from either of those sample types. Sequencing used peripheral blood. Recombination connected TRBV7-2 to TRBJ2-1, and possibly TRBD2, on 6 matching bases. This sequence originates from a human donor in a cohort sampled during active COVID-19. The CDR3 reads CASSPSRGRNNEQFF. The DNA sequence is TGTGCCAGCAGCCCCTCGCGGGGTCGGAACAATGAGCAGTTCTTC.